Below, one TCR beta chain is given with its context. The data were obtained in a study of blood T cell dynamics during melanoma immunotherapy. The time point here: week 3, after first cycle of checkpoint inhibitor. A fixed DNA input of about 320 ng was used per bulk PBMC sample. Sequencing used immunoSEQ multiplex PCR; TCRdb keeps in-frame clones, though not all of them. Of around 10,000 clones listed, around 90% are singletons. This CDR3 is built from 17 residues. Germline CDR1 reads LGHNA; CDR2 reads YNFKEQ. V lost 4 bases to trimming and J lost 1 base, with 18 bases between them. The sequence was collected from a human donor with melanoma. The sample in question was blood, obtained from a patient treated with checkpoint blockade. V usage is TRBV4-2 and J usage is TRBJ2-3; possible D gene TRBD2, 6 bases. As DNA, the CDR3 is TGTGCCAGCAGCCGCCCAGATGGCGGGACGGGCACAGATACGCAGTATTTT. Protein product: CASSRPDGGTGTDTQYF.